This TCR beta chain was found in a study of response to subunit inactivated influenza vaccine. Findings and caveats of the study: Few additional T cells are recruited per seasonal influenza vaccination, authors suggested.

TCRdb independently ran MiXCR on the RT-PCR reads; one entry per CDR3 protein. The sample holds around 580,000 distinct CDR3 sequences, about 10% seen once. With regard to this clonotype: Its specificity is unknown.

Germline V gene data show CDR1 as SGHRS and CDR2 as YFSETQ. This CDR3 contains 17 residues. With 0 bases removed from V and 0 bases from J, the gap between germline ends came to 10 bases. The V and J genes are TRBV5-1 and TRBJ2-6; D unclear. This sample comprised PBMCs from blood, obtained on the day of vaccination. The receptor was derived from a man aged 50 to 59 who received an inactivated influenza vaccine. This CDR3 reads CASSLGAMDSGANVLTF. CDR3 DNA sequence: TGCGCCAGCAGCTTGGGTGCCATGGACTCTGGGGCCAACGTCCTGACTTTC.